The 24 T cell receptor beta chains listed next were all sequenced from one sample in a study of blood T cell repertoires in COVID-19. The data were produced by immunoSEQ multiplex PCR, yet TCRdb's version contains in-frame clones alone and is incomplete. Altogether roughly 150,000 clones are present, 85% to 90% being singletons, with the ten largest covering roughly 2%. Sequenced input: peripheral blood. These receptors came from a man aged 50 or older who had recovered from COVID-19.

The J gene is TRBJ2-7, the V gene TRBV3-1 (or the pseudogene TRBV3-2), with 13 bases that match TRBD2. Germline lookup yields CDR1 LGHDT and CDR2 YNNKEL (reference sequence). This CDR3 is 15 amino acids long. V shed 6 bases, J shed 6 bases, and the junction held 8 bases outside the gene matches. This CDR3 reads CASSPGTSGIGEQYF. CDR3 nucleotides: TGTGCCAGCAGTCCCGGGACTAGCGGGATCGGCGAGCAGTACTTC.

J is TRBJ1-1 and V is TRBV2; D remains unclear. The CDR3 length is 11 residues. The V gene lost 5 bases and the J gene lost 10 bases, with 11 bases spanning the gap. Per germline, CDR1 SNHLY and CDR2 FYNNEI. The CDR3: CASSQVTPAFF. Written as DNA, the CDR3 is TGTGCCAGCAGTCAAGTGACACCAGCTTTCTTT.

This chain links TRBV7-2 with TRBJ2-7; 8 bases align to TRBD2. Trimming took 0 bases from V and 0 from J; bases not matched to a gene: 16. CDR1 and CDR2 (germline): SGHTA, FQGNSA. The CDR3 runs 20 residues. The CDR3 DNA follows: TGTGCCAGCAGCTTAGCGTTGGCGGTAGCGGGGCCCAAGAGCTCCTACGAGCAGTACTTC. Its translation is CASSLALAVAGPKSSYEQYF.

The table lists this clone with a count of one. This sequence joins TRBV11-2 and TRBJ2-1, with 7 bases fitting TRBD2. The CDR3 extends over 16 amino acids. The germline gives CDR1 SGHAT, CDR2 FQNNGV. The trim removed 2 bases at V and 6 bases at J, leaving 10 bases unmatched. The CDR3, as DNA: TGTGCCAGCAGCTTAACAACCGGCGGGAGAATCAATGAGCAGTTCTTC. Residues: CASSLTTGGRINEQFF.

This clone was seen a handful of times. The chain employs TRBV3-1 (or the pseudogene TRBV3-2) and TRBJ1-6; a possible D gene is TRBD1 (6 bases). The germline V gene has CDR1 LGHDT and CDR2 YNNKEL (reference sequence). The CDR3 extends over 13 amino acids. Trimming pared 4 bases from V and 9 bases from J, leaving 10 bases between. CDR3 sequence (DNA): TGTGCCAGCAGCCCGGGACAACGTTCACCCCTCCACTTT. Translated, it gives CASSPGQRSPLHF.

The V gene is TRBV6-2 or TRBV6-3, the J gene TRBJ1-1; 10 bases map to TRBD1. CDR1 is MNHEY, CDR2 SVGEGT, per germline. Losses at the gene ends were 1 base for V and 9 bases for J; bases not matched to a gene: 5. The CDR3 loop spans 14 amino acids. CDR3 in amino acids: CASSYLDRGRKAFF. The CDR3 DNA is TGTGCCAGCAGTTACTTAGACAGGGGGCGGAAAGCTTTCTTT.

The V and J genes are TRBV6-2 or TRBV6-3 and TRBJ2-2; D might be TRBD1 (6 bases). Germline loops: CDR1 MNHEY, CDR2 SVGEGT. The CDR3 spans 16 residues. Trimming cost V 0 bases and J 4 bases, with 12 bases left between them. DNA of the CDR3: TGTGCCAGCAGTTACTCCCCCGGGACAATCACCGGGGAGCTGTTTTTT. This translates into CASSYSPGTITGELFF.

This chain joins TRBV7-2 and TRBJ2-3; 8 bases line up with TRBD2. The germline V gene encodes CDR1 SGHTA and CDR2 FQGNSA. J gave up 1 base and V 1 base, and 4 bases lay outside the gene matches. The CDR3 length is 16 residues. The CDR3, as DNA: TGTGCCAGCAGCTTAGATAGCGGGGTGGGCACAGATACGCAGTATTTT. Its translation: CASSLDSGVGTDTQYF.

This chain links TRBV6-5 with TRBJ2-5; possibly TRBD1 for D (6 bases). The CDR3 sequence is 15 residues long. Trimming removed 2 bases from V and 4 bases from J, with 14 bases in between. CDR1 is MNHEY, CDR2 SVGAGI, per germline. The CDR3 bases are TGTGCCAGCAGTTACGATACAGGCAGGGGAGAGACCCAGTACTTC. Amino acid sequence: CASSYDTGRGETQYF.

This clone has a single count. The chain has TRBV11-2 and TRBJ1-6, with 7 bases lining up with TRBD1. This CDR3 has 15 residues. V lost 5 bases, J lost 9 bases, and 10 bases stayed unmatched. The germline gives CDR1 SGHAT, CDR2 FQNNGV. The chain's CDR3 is CASSERGLTSSPLHF. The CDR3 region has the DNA TGTGCCAGCAGCGAGAGGGGGCTGACGTCTTCACCCCTCCACTTT.

DNA for the CDR3: TGTGCCTGGAGTGTTCAACAGGGGTATGGCTACACCTTC. Protein: CAWSVQQGYGYTF. The genes are TRBV30 and TRBJ1-2, with 7 bases matching TRBD1. V trimming: 0 bases; J trimming: 5 bases; junction bases outside the gene matches: 3. The CDR3 spans 13 residues. CDR1 GTSNPN and CDR2 SVGIG come from the germline V gene (reference sequence).

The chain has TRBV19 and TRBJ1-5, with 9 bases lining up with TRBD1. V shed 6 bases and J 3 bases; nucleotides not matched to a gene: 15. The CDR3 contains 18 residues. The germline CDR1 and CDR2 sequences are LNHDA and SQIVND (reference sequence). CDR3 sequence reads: CASRTIPRDRVDNQPQHF. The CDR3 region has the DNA TGTGCCAGTAGGACAATACCCCGGGACAGGGTAGACAATCAGCCCCAGCATTTT.

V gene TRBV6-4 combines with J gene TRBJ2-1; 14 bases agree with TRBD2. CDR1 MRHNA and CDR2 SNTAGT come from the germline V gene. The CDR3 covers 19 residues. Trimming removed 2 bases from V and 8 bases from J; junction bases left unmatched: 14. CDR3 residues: CASSDPLSGTSGGVDEQFF. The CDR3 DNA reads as TGTGCCAGCAGTGACCCTCTGTCCGGGACTAGCGGGGGTGTGGATGAGCAGTTCTTC.

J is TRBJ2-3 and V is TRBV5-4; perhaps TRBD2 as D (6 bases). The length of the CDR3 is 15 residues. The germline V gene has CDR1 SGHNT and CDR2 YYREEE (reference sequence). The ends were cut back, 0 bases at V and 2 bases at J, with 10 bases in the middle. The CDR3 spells CASSLEASDTDTQYF. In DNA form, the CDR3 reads TGTGCCAGCAGCTTGGAGGCTAGCGACACAGATACGCAGTATTTT.

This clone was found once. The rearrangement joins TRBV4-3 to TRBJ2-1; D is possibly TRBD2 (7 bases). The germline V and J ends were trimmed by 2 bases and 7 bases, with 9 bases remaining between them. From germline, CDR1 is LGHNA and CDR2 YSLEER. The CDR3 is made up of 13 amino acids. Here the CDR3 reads CASSQRGGNEQFF. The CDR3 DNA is TGCGCCAGCAGCCAAAGGGGGGGAAATGAGCAGTTCTTC.

The CDR3 DNA reads TGCAGCGTTGCCGAGGGTCGCCACGAGCAGTACTTC. Translating gives CSVAEGRHEQYF. The chain couples TRBV29-1 to TRBJ2-7; TRBD2 might be the D (5 bases). This CDR3 has 12 amino acids. The V end lost 4 bases, the J end lost 5 bases, and 12 bases lay between the germline ends. Per germline, CDR1 SQVTM and CDR2 ANQGSEA.

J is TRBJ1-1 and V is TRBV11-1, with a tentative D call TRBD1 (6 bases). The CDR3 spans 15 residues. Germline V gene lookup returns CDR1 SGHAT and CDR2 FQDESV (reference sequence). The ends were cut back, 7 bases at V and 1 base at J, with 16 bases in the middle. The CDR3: CASTPGGLPNTEAFF. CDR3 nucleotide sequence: TGTGCCAGCACCCCCGGGGGGCTGCCGAACACTGAAGCTTTCTTT.

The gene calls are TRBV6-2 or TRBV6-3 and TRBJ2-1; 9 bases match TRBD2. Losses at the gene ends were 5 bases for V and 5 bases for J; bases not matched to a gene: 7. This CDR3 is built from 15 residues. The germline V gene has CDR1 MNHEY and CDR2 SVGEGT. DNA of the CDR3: TGTGCCAGCAGTAACCCGGGACTAGCAGACAATGAGCAGTTCTTC. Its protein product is CASSNPGLADNEQFF.

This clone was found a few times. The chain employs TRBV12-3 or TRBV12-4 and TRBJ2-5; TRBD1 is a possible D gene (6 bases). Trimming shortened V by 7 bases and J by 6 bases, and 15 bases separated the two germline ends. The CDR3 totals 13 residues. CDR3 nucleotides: TGTGCCAGCACCACGGTTCAGGGGAAGACCCAGTACTTC. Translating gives CASTTVQGKTQYF.

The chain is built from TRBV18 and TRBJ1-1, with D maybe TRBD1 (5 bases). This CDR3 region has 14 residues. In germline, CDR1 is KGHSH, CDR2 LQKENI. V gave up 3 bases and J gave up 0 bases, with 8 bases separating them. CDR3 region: CASSPGPVNTEAFF. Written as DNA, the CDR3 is TGTGCCAGCTCACCGGGGCCCGTGAACACTGAAGCTTTCTTT.

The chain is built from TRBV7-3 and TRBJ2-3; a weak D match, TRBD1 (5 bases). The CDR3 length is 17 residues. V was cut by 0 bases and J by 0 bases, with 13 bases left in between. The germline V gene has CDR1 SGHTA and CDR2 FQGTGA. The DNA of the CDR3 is TGTGCCAGCAGCTTAACGTCCAGGGTGGGTAGCACAGATACGCAGTATTTT. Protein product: CASSLTSRVGSTDTQYF.

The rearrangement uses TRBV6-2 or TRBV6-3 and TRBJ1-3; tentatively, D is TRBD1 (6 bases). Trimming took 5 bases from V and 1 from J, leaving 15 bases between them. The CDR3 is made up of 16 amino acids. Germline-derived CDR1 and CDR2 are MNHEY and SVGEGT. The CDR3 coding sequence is TGTGCCAGCAGTGATCCGGGACAAGGGTCTGGAAACACCATATATTTT. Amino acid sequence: CASSDPGQGSGNTIYF.

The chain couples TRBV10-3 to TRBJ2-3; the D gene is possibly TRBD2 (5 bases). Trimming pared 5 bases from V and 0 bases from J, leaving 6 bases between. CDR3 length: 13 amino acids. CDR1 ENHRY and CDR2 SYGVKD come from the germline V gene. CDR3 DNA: TGTGCCATCAGTCCGGGGAGCACAGATACGCAGTATTTT. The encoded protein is CAISPGSTDTQYF.

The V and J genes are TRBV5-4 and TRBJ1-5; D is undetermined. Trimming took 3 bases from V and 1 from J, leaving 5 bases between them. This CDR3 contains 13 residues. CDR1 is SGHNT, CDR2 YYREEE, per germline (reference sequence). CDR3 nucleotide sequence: TGTGCCAGCAGCTCTGGCAGCAATCAGCCCCAGCATTTT. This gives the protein CASSSGSNQPQHF.